Listed here is a single T cell receptor (beta chain). Antigen unknown. This record comes from a study of cytomegalovirus exposure and HLA in healthy donors. Regarding the study as a whole: Generally TCR sequences proved uncommon, though certain public TCRs appeared in numerous donors. TCR beta V segments were, for the most part, productive about 90% or about 30% of the time in an earlier analysis.

V was pared by 4 bases and J by 8 bases, with 1 base of the junction left unmatched. Germline CDR1 is MNHEY and CDR2 is SVGAGI. This CDR3 spans 12 amino acids. Primers for the PCR totalled 60 Vbeta and 13 Jbeta. Method: immunoSEQ multiplex PCR; TCRdb's copy keeps in-frame clones and lacks some. The table includes about 160,000 clones, around four fifths detected once. Specimen: PBMCs. This TCR derives from a woman in her forties or fifties in good health and CMV-seronegative. The genes are TRBV6-5 and TRBJ2-4; TRBD1 matches at 8 bases. CDR3 protein: CASSSTGDIQYF. The CDR3 region has the DNA TGTGCCAGCAGTTCGACAGGGGACATTCAGTACTTC.